Each of the 28 T cell receptor beta chains below was sequenced from the same sample in a study of T cells in pancreatic ductal adenocarcinoma. Surgery without prior neoadjuvant therapy was the treatment of the selected pancreatic ductal adenocarcinoma patients. Generated by immunoSEQ multiplex PCR, the TCRdb table keeps only in-frame clones and is missing some. Of 30,000 or so clones in the sample, just over 90% are singletons; the top ten hold roughly 2%. Sequencing was done on a sample of PBMCs. All receptors derive from a human donor with pancreatic ductal adenocarcinoma.

The chain carries TRBV7-9 and TRBJ1-2; D is ambiguous. V lost 5 bases, J lost 4 bases, and 17 bases lay in between. Germline CDR1 reads SEHNR; CDR2 reads FQNEAQ (reference sequence). CDR3 length equals 15 residues. This chain's CDR3 is CASSPPRSRFYGYTF. CDR3 nucleotide sequence: TGTGCCAGCAGCCCCCCGAGGTCCAGGTTCTATGGCTACACCTTC.

The rearrangement links TRBV13 to TRBJ2-7; perhaps TRBD2 as D (6 bases). Trimming took 6 bases from V and 7 from J, leaving 16 bases between them. This CDR3 has 13 amino acids. Germline V CDR1 and CDR2: PRHDT, FYEKMQ (reference sequence). The CDR3 nucleotides are TGTGCCAGCAGTTACGGGAGTCGGAGAGAGCAGTACTTC. Its protein is CASSYGSRREQYF.

Turning to this clone: One end of the junction fails to match germline, which may point to a read error. V and J are TRBV11-3 and TRBJ2-2; a possible D gene is TRBD2 (6 bases). The CDR3 has 16 residues. Germline loops: CDR1 SGHNT, CDR2 YENEEA. The CDR3 region is CASTLTGTGNTGELFF. The CDR3 bases are TGTGCCAGCACCTTAACGGGGACTGGGAACACCGGGGAGCTGTTTTTT.

The chain uses TRBV30 and TRBJ2-1, with D perhaps TRBD1 (5 bases). The germline gives CDR1 GTSNPN, CDR2 SVGIG (reference sequence). This CDR3 spans 16 amino acids. V lost 5 bases and J 0 bases, leaving 17 bases between the germline ends. CDR3 sequence reads: CAWERTLRSSYNEQFF. The CDR3, as DNA: TGTGCCTGGGAGAGGACATTGAGAAGCTCCTACAATGAGCAGTTCTTC.

The J gene is TRBJ2-2, the V gene TRBV19; unclear D gene. The CDR3 consists of 13 residues. In germline, CDR1 is LNHDA, CDR2 SQIVND (reference sequence). Trimming took 0 bases from V and 8 from J, leaving 7 bases between them. The CDR3 nucleotides are TGTGCCAGTAGTATAGAAATTAGGGGGGAGCTGTTTTTT. Protein sequence: CASSIEIRGELFF.

This chain joins TRBV4-3 and TRBJ2-4; D is perhaps TRBD1 or TRBD2 (6 bases each). The CDR3 extends over 18 amino acids. V lost 2 bases and J 4 bases, leaving 21 bases between the germline ends. Germline CDR1 reads LGHNA; CDR2 reads YSLEER. Written as DNA, the CDR3 is TGCGCCAGCAGCCAAAGCCCCCAGGGGAGCGGAGGGAAAAACATTCAGTACTTC. This gives the protein CASSQSPQGSGGKNIQYF.

This chain's CDR3 is CASSLNRGLQETQYF. The DNA of the CDR3 is TGTGCCAGCAGCTTAAACAGGGGGCTTCAAGAGACCCAGTACTTC. The chain uses TRBV7-8 and TRBJ2-5; the match to TRBD1 covers 9 bases. Losses at the gene ends were 2 bases for V and 2 bases for J; bases not matched to a gene: 3. Per the germline V gene, CDR1 is SGHVS and CDR2 is FQNEAQ. This CDR3 contains 15 residues.

The V and J genes are TRBV28 and TRBJ2-6; D unclear. The CDR3 has 16 residues. V dropped 6 bases and J dropped 0 bases, with 12 bases sitting between them. CDR1 and CDR2 from the germline V gene are MDHEN and SYDVKM. This CDR3 reads CASRVGGNSGANVLTF. The CDR3 bases are TGTGCCAGCAGGGTGGGCGGCAACTCTGGGGCCAACGTCCTGACTTTC.

The rearrangement uses TRBV5-1 and TRBJ1-1; D remains unclear. The V end was cut by 0 bases, the J end by 0 bases, with 9 bases between. Per germline, CDR1 SGHRS and CDR2 YFSETQ. The CDR3 spans 15 residues. Here the CDR3 reads CASSLATSMNTEAFF. The CDR3, as DNA: TGCGCCAGCAGCTTGGCCACCAGCATGAACACTGAAGCTTTCTTT.

The CDR3 spells CASSTGQSDGYTF. The DNA for the CDR3 is TGCGCCAGCAGCACGGGACAGTCTGATGGCTACACCTTC. V and J are TRBV5-1 and TRBJ1-2; TRBD1 agrees at 7 bases. Germline CDR1 is SGHRS and CDR2 is YFSETQ. This CDR3 has 13 amino acids. V shed 4 bases and J 6 bases; nucleotides not matched to a gene: 6.

The chain is built from TRBV29-1 and TRBJ2-3; D may be TRBD2 (6 bases). The germline V and J ends were trimmed by 4 bases and 3 bases, with 11 bases remaining between them. Germline values: CDR1 SQVTM, CDR2 ANQGSEA. CDR3 length: 13 amino acids. The CDR3 loop is CSVAGTSTDTQYF. The CDR3 coding sequence is TGCAGCGTTGCCGGGACTTCAACAGATACGCAGTATTTT.

This chain uses TRBV2 with TRBJ1-2; no definite D call. The ends were cut back, 9 bases at V and 4 bases at J, with 21 bases in the middle. Germline assignment: CDR1 SNHLY and CDR2 FYNNEI. The CDR3 loop spans 15 amino acids. CDR3 sequence (DNA): TGTGCCAGTCCCGGAGAAGCGACCCCCATCTATGGCTACACCTTC. It encodes CASPGEATPIYGYTF.

This sequence joins TRBV9 and TRBJ1-1, with unresolved D. V was pared by 4 bases and J by 3 bases, with 16 bases between. Germline V CDR1 and CDR2: SGDLS, YYNGEE. The CDR3 is made up of 15 amino acids. The CDR3 DNA reads TGTGCCAGCAGCTCCCGCCTCCGAGGAGACACTGAAGCTTTCTTT. Amino acids: CASSSRLRGDTEAFF.

The rearrangement joins TRBV7-9 to TRBJ1-5, with D possibly matching TRBD1 (6 bases). V lost 5 bases to trimming and J lost 0 bases, with 14 bases between them. This CDR3 is 16 amino acids long. Looked up from germline, CDR1 is SEHNR and CDR2 is FQNEAQ (reference sequence). CDR3 protein: CASSPGAVDSNQPQHF. The CDR3 region has the DNA TGTGCCAGCAGCCCAGGGGCGGTGGATAGCAATCAGCCCCAGCATTTT.

The rearrangement joins TRBV5-4 to TRBJ1-1, with D perhaps TRBD1 (6 bases). This CDR3 is built from 14 residues. The V and J ends lost 0 bases and 5 bases respectively, with 11 bases between them. CDR1 and CDR2 from the germline V gene are SGHNT and YYREEE (reference sequence). In DNA, the CDR3 is TGTGCCAGCAGCTTGGTACAGGGAAAAACTGAAGCTTTCTTT. The encoded protein is CASSLVQGKTEAFF.

This clone is a singleton in its sample. The rearrangement uses TRBV19 and TRBJ2-5; 11 nucleotides match TRBD1. This CDR3 has 13 amino acids. After removal of 6 bases from V and 5 bases from J, the junction contained 2 bases not matched to a gene. CDR1 is LNHDA and CDR2 is SQIVND in the germline V gene (reference sequence). CDR3 bases: TGTGCCAGTAGGAGGGACAGGGGGGAGACCCAGTACTTC. Translating gives CASRRDRGETQYF.

This clone has only one observation. This rearrangement joins TRBV18 to TRBJ2-7; 9 bases agree with TRBD1. The CDR3 covers 16 residues. In germline, CDR1 is KGHSH, CDR2 LQKENI. Trimming cost V 6 bases and J 7 bases; bases outside gene matches: 16. CDR3 nucleotides: TGTGCCAGCTCCCGCACCGGGACAGGGCCGACGAATGAGCAGTACTTC. It yields the protein CASSRTGTGPTNEQYF.

This chain joins TRBV4-1 and TRBJ2-2, with 9 nucleotides matching TRBD1. CDR3 length: 18 amino acids. Per the germline V gene, CDR1 is MGHRA and CDR2 is YSYEKL. V lost 2 bases and J lost 3; bases outside the gene matches: 10. The CDR3: CASSQRGPGTGYTGELFF. As DNA, the CDR3 is TGCGCCAGCAGCCAACGAGGCCCCGGGACAGGGTACACCGGGGAGCTGTTTTTT.

V usage is TRBV7-9 and J usage is TRBJ2-7; no clear D gene. Germline V lookup: CDR1 SEHNR, CDR2 FQNEAQ (reference sequence). The CDR3 contains 12 residues. V lost 5 bases and J lost 6, with 11 bases in between. CDR3 DNA: TGTGCCAGCAGCCCCGAACTTCGCGAGCAGTACTTC. Amino acids: CASSPELREQYF.

The V and J genes are TRBV9 and TRBJ2-1; TRBD2 agrees at 9 bases. The CDR3 consists of 15 residues. J gave up 3 bases and V 2 bases, and 3 bases lay outside the gene matches. Germline V CDR1 and CDR2: SGDLS, YYNGEE. CDR3 sequence reads: CASSVSGGYYNEQFF. The CDR3 nucleotides are TGTGCCAGCAGCGTTAGCGGGGGCTACTACAATGAGCAGTTCTTC.

The CDR3 nucleotides read TGCGCCAGCAGCTCCAGCGGGGGACAGTGGTACTTC. Translation gives CASSSSGGQWYF. The gene calls are TRBV5-1 and TRBJ2-5; D possibly corresponds to TRBD2 (8 bases). CDR3 length equals 12 residues. V was cut by 3 bases and J by 13 bases, with 16 bases left in between. Germline assignment: CDR1 SGHRS and CDR2 YFSETQ.

This chain connects TRBV27 to TRBJ1-4; weak D call: TRBD1 (5 bases). The CDR3 length is 14 residues. Between the trimmed V and J ends, which lost 2 bases and 4 bases, there was a span of 8 bases. Germline-derived CDR1 and CDR2 are MNHEY and SMNVEV (reference sequence). The CDR3 DNA follows: TGTGCCAGCAGTTTAGGGGGGGGTAATGAAAAACTGTTTTTT. Its protein is CASSLGGGNEKLFF.

The gene calls are TRBV27 and TRBJ2-7; D is tentatively TRBD1 or TRBD2 (6 bases each). CDR1 and CDR2 (germline): MNHEY, SMNVEV (reference sequence). Trimming took off 8 bases at V and 3 bases at J, with 17 bases between the two ends. The CDR3 sequence is 14 residues long. The CDR3, as DNA: TGTGCCAGCGCCCTCGAAGGGGGGCTCTACGAGCAGTACTTC. As protein: CASALEGGLYEQYF.

This clone was observed a single time. J is TRBJ1-1 and V is TRBV19, with D unclear. The V gene lost 5 bases and the J gene lost 9 bases, with 16 bases spanning the gap. CDR1 LNHDA and CDR2 SQIVND come from the germline V gene (reference sequence). This CDR3 has 13 amino acids. The CDR3 DNA follows: TGTGCCAGTAGTTTTCCCCTGGAGGGTAAAGCTTTCTTT. Its translation: CASSFPLEGKAFF. Filled out from reference TRBV19 and TRBJ1-1, the complete variable domain reads DGGITQSPKYLFRKEGQNVTLSCEQNLNHDAMYWYRQDPGQGLRLIYYSQIVNDFQKGDIAEGYSVSREKKESFPLTVTSAQKNPTAFYLCASSFPLEGKAFFGQGTRLTVV.

The V and J genes are TRBV19 and TRBJ2-1, with 8 bases that match TRBD2. The CDR3 has 18 amino acids. Germline CDR1 reads LNHDA; CDR2 reads SQIVND (reference sequence). Trimming at V came to 3 bases and at J to 2 bases, leaving 12 bases not matched to a gene. CDR3 residues: CASSISQGRGDTYNEQFF. In DNA form, the CDR3 reads TGTGCCAGTAGTATTTCCCAAGGGCGGGGGGATACCTACAATGAGCAGTTCTTC.

Note on this clone: Mismatch with germline at one junction end may stem from a read error. This chain uses TRBV29-1 with TRBJ2-3; 11 bases match TRBD2. This CDR3 is built from 13 residues. Per the germline V gene, CDR1 is SQVTM and CDR2 is ANQGSEA. DNA for the CDR3: TGCAGCGTTGAAGAAACTCCTAGCGGGAGGTCCCCATTT. This gives the protein CSVEETPSGRSPF.

The chain uses TRBV7-8 and TRBJ2-2; 11 nucleotides agree with TRBD2. The CDR3 runs to 17 residues. V was clipped by 4 bases and J by 4 bases; unmatched bases: 8. Per the germline V gene, CDR1 is SGHVS and CDR2 is FQNEAQ. The CDR3 loop is CASSSSLAGGGTGELFF. In DNA form, the CDR3 reads TGTGCCAGCAGCTCATCTCTAGCGGGAGGCGGCACCGGGGAGCTGTTTTTT.

The chain joins TRBV20-1 to TRBJ1-2; D unclear. V was pared by 5 bases and J by 5 bases, with 6 bases between. The CDR3 is made up of 10 amino acids. The germline V gene has CDR1 DFQATT and CDR2 SNEGSKA (reference sequence). CDR3 coding DNA: TGCAGTGCTGGGCCGTATGGCTACACCTTC. It translates to CSAGPYGYTF.